These 20 T cell receptor beta chains were sequenced from one sample in a study of blood T cell repertoires in COVID-19. Generated by immunoSEQ multiplex PCR, the TCRdb table keeps only in-frame clones and is missing some. The sample carries 350,000 or so clones, approximately 89% recorded once. The specimen sequenced was peripheral blood. Source of these receptors: a woman between 55 and 75 years old with COVID-19, enrolled during active disease.

The rearrangement links TRBV5-1 to TRBJ1-2; possibly TRBD1 for D (6 bases). The CDR3 runs 14 residues. V was cut by 4 bases and J by 4 bases, with 14 bases left in between. Per the germline V gene, CDR1 is SGHRS and CDR2 is YFSETQ. CDR3 nucleotide sequence: TGCGCCAGCAGCGAACAGGGCCAACTCTATGGCTACACCTTC. It codes for CASSEQGQLYGYTF.

This clone was counted only a few times. In DNA, the CDR3 is TGTGCAAGTCGCTCCTGGGACAGGGGGCCCTATGGCTACACCTTC. This codes for CASRSWDRGPYGYTF. The chain couples TRBV12-2 to TRBJ1-2; no check of the table's D call, TRBD1, against the DNA was made. TRBV12-2 constitutes a pseudogene. The CDR3 runs to 15 residues.

The chain links TRBV2 to TRBJ1-5; 7 bases fit TRBD1. Germline trimming cut 2 bases from V and 1 base from J; bases unmatched to any gene: 8. The CDR3 spans 17 residues. Per germline, CDR1 SNHLY and CDR2 FYNNEI. CDR3 amino acids: CASSESFIQGSNQPQHF. The DNA of the CDR3 is TGTGCCAGCAGTGAAAGCTTCATACAGGGGAGCAATCAGCCCCAGCATTTT.

In the case of this clone: Additional DNA sequences in this sample encode the identical CDR3. The rearrangement joins TRBV5-6 to TRBJ1-2; tentatively, D is TRBD1 (5 bases). The CDR3 consists of 15 residues. V was trimmed by 0 bases and J by 1 base, leaving 10 bases between them. Germline-derived CDR1 and CDR2 are SGHDT and YYEEEE. The CDR3 reads CASSLDQGGNYGYTF. The CDR3, as DNA: TGTGCCAGCAGCTTGGATCAGGGAGGTAACTATGGCTACACCTTC.

The chain uses TRBV7-9 and TRBJ1-2; TRBD1 agrees at 8 bases. CDR3 size: 14 residues. The V segment lost 5 bases and the J segment 4 bases; nucleotides outside the gene matches: 6. Germline values: CDR1 SEHNR, CDR2 FQNEAQ (reference sequence). This CDR3 is CASSPRTGSYGYTF. In nucleotides, the CDR3 is TGTGCCAGCAGCCCCCGGACAGGGAGCTATGGCTACACCTTC.

The chain combines TRBV4-1 with TRBJ1-5; D gene uncertain. This CDR3 is built from 18 residues. The V gene lost 4 bases and the J gene lost 0 bases, with 19 bases spanning the gap. CDR1 and CDR2 (germline): MGHRA, YSYEKL. The CDR3 spells CASSRVDWRVNSNQPQHF. The CDR3 bases are TGCGCCAGCAGCCGGGTCGATTGGAGGGTCAATAGCAATCAGCCCCAGCATTTT.

This chain uses TRBV23-1 with TRBJ2-7, with a possible D match to TRBD2 (5 bases). TRBV23-1 is classed as an ORF, of uncertain function. Trimming pared 1 base from V and 5 bases from J, leaving 12 bases between. The CDR3 is made up of 14 amino acids. Here the CDR3 DNA reads TGCGCCAGCAGTCAATTCGTGCGGGCCGACGAGCAGTACTTC. Amino acids: CASSQFVRADEQYF.

The J gene is TRBJ1-2, the V gene TRBV5-1, with 8 bases that match TRBD1. The V and J ends lost 4 bases and 1 base, in that order; junction bases with no gene match: 6. The germline CDR1 and CDR2 sequences are SGHRS and YFSETQ. CDR3 length equals 15 residues. CDR3 amino acids: CASSPDDRGNYGYTF. The CDR3, as DNA: TGCGCCAGCAGCCCAGACGACAGGGGTAACTATGGCTACACCTTC.

The chain carries TRBV30 and TRBJ1-5; a weak D match, TRBD1 (5 bases). Germline values: CDR1 GTSNPN, CDR2 SVGIG (reference sequence). With 1 base removed from V and 11 bases from J, the gap between germline ends came to 21 bases. The CDR3 spans 15 residues. The CDR3 nucleotides are TGTGCCTGGAGTGCTAAAGGACACTTGCGCGGGGCCCAGCATTTT. This encodes CAWSAKGHLRGAQHF.

The genes are TRBV5-1 and TRBJ2-7, with D perhaps TRBD2 (5 bases). The V gene's germline CDR1 is SGHRS and CDR2 YFSETQ. The CDR3 has 16 residues. Trimming stripped 0 bases from V and 4 bases from J, with 17 bases between. The CDR3 loop is CASSLGAPGKGYEQYF. The CDR3 DNA reads as TGCGCCAGCAGCTTGGGAGCCCCGGGGAAAGGTTACGAGCAGTACTTC. Looking up the rest from reference TRBV5-1 and TRBJ2-7 gives the full variable domain: KAGVTQTPRYLIKTRGQQVTLSCSPISGHRSVSWYQQTPGQGLQFLFEYFSETQRNKGNFPGRFSGRQFSNSRSEMNVSTLELGDSALYLCASSLGAPGKGYEQYFGPGTRLTVT.

The V gene is TRBV14, the J gene TRBJ1-2, with D perhaps matching TRBD1 (5 bases). CDR1 is SGHDN and CDR2 is FVKESK in the germline V gene. The CDR3 extends over 14 amino acids. The V and J ends lost 3 bases and 0 bases respectively, with 8 bases between them. The CDR3 spells CASSHAGTNYGYTF. The CDR3 bases are TGTGCCAGCAGCCATGCAGGGACTAACTATGGCTACACCTTC.

The chain couples TRBV29-1 to TRBJ1-4; TRBD1 agrees at 10 bases. V trimming: 6 bases; J trimming: 10 bases; junction bases outside the gene matches: 11. Germline CDR1 is SQVTM and CDR2 is ANQGSEA. This CDR3 is 14 amino acids long. This chain's CDR3 is CSVRTGTGDGKLFF. The DNA of the CDR3 is TGCAGCGTGCGTACCGGGACAGGGGATGGAAAACTGTTTTTT.

This clone occurred once. The chain combines TRBV25-1 with TRBJ2-3; D is ambiguous. This CDR3 has 15 amino acids. CDR1 MGHDK and CDR2 SYGVNS come from the germline V gene. V lost 2 bases and J 2 bases, leaving 11 bases between the germline ends. For the CDR3, the DNA is TGTGCCAGCAGTGAACTAGGTACTTACACAGATACGCAGTATTTT. Translation gives CASSELGTYTDTQYF.

V usage is TRBV6-6 and J usage is TRBJ2-2; D remains ambiguous. Looked up from germline, CDR1 is MNHNY and CDR2 is SVGAGI (reference sequence). The CDR3 is 13 residues long. Trimming stripped 8 bases from V and 0 bases from J, with 7 bases between. DNA for the CDR3: TGTGCCAGCCATCTAGCGAACACCGGGGAGCTGTTTTTT. Its translation is CASHLANTGELFF.

The chain employs TRBV6-6 and TRBJ2-7, with D possibly matching TRBD2 (7 bases). V was trimmed by 6 bases and J by 1 base, leaving 13 bases between them. Germline V lookup: CDR1 MNHNY, CDR2 SVGAGI (reference sequence). The CDR3 has 14 amino acids. The CDR3 spells CASSQGGGSYEQYF. The CDR3 DNA reads TGTGCCAGCAGCCAAGGGGGGGGATCCTACGAGCAGTACTTC.

The genes are TRBV4-1 and TRBJ1-6, with D uncertain. The CDR3 spans 18 residues. Per the germline V gene, CDR1 is MGHRA and CDR2 is YSYEKL. Trimming stripped 0 bases from V and 0 bases from J, with 12 bases between. CDR3 nucleotides: TGCGCCAGCAGCCAAGATTTGGCGGCGAGCTCCTATAATTCACCCCTCCACTTT. This encodes CASSQDLAASSYNSPLHF.

The chain uses TRBV19 and TRBJ1-5; D is possibly TRBD1 (5 bases). CDR3 length equals 14 residues. Trimming stripped 7 bases from V and 4 bases from J, with 14 bases between. Germline V gives CDR1 LNHDA, CDR2 SQIVND (reference sequence). CDR3 region: CASKGQFGNQPQHF. CDR3 in DNA: TGTGCCAGTAAGGGGCAGTTCGGGAATCAGCCCCAGCATTTT. The variable domain in full, completed from reference TRBV19 and TRBJ1-5, reads DGGITQSPKYLFRKEGQNVTLSCEQNLNHDAMYWYRQDPGQGLRLIYYSQIVNDFQKGDIAEGYSVSREKKESFPLTVTSAQKNPTAFYLCASKGQFGNQPQHFGDGTRLSIL.

V usage is TRBV19 and J usage is TRBJ2-7; D perhaps matches TRBD1 (6 bases). CDR1 and CDR2 (germline): LNHDA, SQIVND (reference sequence). Trimming left V 5 bases short and J 2 bases short, with 13 bases between. The CDR3 is 14 amino acids. CDR3 region: CASSRDTVAYEQYF. CDR3 in DNA: TGTGCCAGTAGTCGGGACACCGTTGCCTACGAGCAGTACTTC.

The chain joins TRBV19 to TRBJ1-4; no reliable D call. The CDR3 covers 13 residues. V was cut by 10 bases and J by 6 bases, with 15 bases left in between. Germline V gives CDR1 LNHDA, CDR2 SQIVND (reference sequence). CDR3 sequence reads: CATTDMRDEKLFF. Written as DNA, the CDR3 is TGTGCCACAACCGATATGAGGGATGAAAAACTGTTTTTT.

The table lists this clone with a few counts. The chain has TRBV21-1 and TRBJ1-3. TRBV21-1 is a known pseudogene. This CDR3 spans 17 amino acids. The CDR3 nucleotides read TGTGCCAGCAGCTCCTCGCGGGGGATCCTCTCTGGAAACACCATATATTTT. It is translated as CASSSSRGILSGNTIYF.